These 14 T cell receptor beta chains were sequenced from one sample in a study of blood T cell repertoires in COVID-19. TCRdb's copy holds only in-frame clones and misses some; the assay was immunoSEQ multiplex PCR. The data hold more than 300,000 clones, with about 88% observed a single time. The sequenced material came from PBMCs or T cells enriched from blood (not recorded which). The receptors were sampled from a woman aged 18-29 years who had recovered from COVID-19.

The chain is built from TRBV29-1 and TRBJ1-4, with no clear D. The ends were cut back, 7 bases at V and 4 bases at J, with 7 bases in the middle. Germline CDR1 reads SQVTM; CDR2 reads ANQGSEA. The CDR3 extends over 11 amino acids. CDR3 in DNA: TGCAGCGCCACGGGTAATGAAAAACTGTTTTTT. This gives the protein CSATGNEKLFF.

The rearrangement uses TRBV5-8 and TRBJ1-3; D is ambiguous. Germline-derived CDR1 and CDR2 are SGHTS and YDEGEE. This CDR3 has 16 amino acids. Trimming left V 2 bases short and J 0 bases short, with 12 bases between. CDR3 sequence: CASSFSTLSSGNTIYF. Here the CDR3 DNA reads TGTGCCAGCAGCTTTTCCACCCTTAGCTCTGGAAACACCATATATTTT.

The V gene is TRBV9, the J gene TRBJ1-6, with 8 bases aligning to TRBD1. The CDR3 extends over 15 amino acids. Germline lookup yields CDR1 SGDLS and CDR2 YYNGEE. Trimming at V came to 3 bases and at J to 9 bases, leaving 8 bases not matched to a gene. CDR3 in amino acids: CASSGGTGAGSPLHF. The CDR3 bases are TGTGCCAGCAGCGGAGGGACAGGCGCAGGTTCACCCCTCCACTTT.

The chain combines TRBV6-5 with TRBJ1-5; no clear D gene. Trimming shortened V by 5 bases and J by 6 bases, and 14 bases separated the two germline ends. CDR3 length equals 14 residues. Germline V gene data show CDR1 as MNHEY and CDR2 as SVGAGI. Here the CDR3 DNA reads TGTGCCAGCAGTCATTTCGGGGAGGGTCAGCCCCAGCATTTT. Residues: CASSHFGEGQPQHF.

This chain links TRBV9 with TRBJ2-3, with 9 bases matching TRBD2. CDR3 length: 16 amino acids. The germline gives CDR1 SGDLS, CDR2 YYNGEE. V lost 4 bases to trimming and J lost 2 bases; unmatched junction nucleotides: 8. CDR3 DNA sequence: TGTGCCAGCAGCATAACTAGCGGGCGTCACACAGATACGCAGTATTTT. This codes for CASSITSGRHTDTQYF. Full variable domain (missing parts from reference TRBV9 and TRBJ2-3): DSGVTQTPKHLITATGQRVTLRCSPRSGDLSVYWYQQSLDQGLQFLIQYYNGEERAKGNILERFSAQQFPDLHSELNLSSLELGDSALYFCASSITSGRHTDTQYFGPGTRLTVL.

A word on this clone: Other DNA sequences in this sample translate to the same CDR3. In DNA form, the CDR3 reads TGTGCCACCAGCAGAGATCGGGGTAACACTGAAGCTTTCTTT. This sequence encodes CATSRDRGNTEAFF. The chain carries TRBV15 and TRBJ1-1; D is unresolved. CDR3 length equals 14 residues. Per germline, CDR1 LNHNV and CDR2 YYDKDF (reference sequence). Trimming pared 0 bases from V and 2 bases from J, leaving 7 bases between.

This clone occurred once. V gene TRBV5-1 combines with J gene TRBJ2-3, with D perhaps matching TRBD2 (5 bases). The CDR3 is made up of 14 amino acids. From germline, CDR1 is SGHRS and CDR2 YFSETQ. The germline V and J ends were trimmed by 1 base and 0 bases, with 6 bases remaining between them. The CDR3 here is CASSLRTSTDTQYF. The CDR3 nucleotides are TGCGCCAGCAGCTTGAGGACTAGCACAGATACGCAGTATTTT.

The chain links TRBV6-5 to TRBJ1-2; 7 bases map to TRBD1. There are 12 residues in the CDR3. J lost 9 bases, V lost 5 bases, and 6 bases had no gene match. Germline loops: CDR1 MNHEY, CDR2 SVGAGI. The CDR3 loop is CASSPGQKSYTF. Written as DNA, the CDR3 is TGTGCCAGCAGTCCGGGACAGAAGAGCTACACCTTC.

The chain couples TRBV6-2 or TRBV6-3 to TRBJ1-1; D is ambiguous. V lost 2 bases and J lost 0, with 10 bases in between. This CDR3 comprises 15 residues. Germline V gives CDR1 MNHEY, CDR2 SVGEGT. The CDR3 protein is CASSYPQLMNTEAFF. The CDR3 nucleotides read TGTGCCAGCAGTTACCCACAGCTCATGAACACTGAAGCTTTCTTT.

The chain couples TRBV29-1 to TRBJ2-3; D gene unclear. The CDR3 sequence is 14 residues long. Deletions cut 3 bases from V and 4 bases from J, with 14 bases between. In germline, CDR1 is SQVTM, CDR2 ANQGSEA. CDR3: CSVDLGVPADTQYF. DNA of the CDR3: TGCAGCGTTGATCTAGGTGTACCGGCAGATACGCAGTATTTT.

This clone occurred once. This chain joins TRBV4-1 and TRBJ1-5, with D possibly TRBD1 on 5 matching bases. The V end was cut by 1 base, the J end by 4 bases, with 14 bases between. The germline V gene encodes CDR1 MGHRA and CDR2 YSYEKL. The CDR3 sequence is 16 residues long. The CDR3 is CASSQVAKGLNQPQHF. The CDR3 DNA is TGCGCCAGCAGCCAAGTTGCGAAGGGGTTGAATCAGCCCCAGCATTTT.

In regard to this clone: At one end, the junction sequence differs from germline, possibly due to a read error. The chain couples TRBV12-3 or TRBV12-4 to TRBJ2-1; 7 bases are shared with TRBD1. This CDR3 has 13 residues. CDR3 amino acids: CASRLGGRNEQFF. CDR3 nucleotides: TGTGCCAGCAGGTTAGGGGGCCGGAATGAGCAGTTCTTC.

The V gene is TRBV13, the J gene TRBJ1-4, with 9 nucleotides matching TRBD1. V lost 3 bases to trimming and J lost 8 bases; unmatched junction nucleotides: 13. CDR1 and CDR2 from the germline V gene are PRHDT and FYEKMQ (reference sequence). This CDR3 contains 17 residues. The CDR3 loop is CASSFRTGEGVAEKLFF. The CDR3 DNA reads as TGTGCCAGCAGCTTCCGGACAGGGGAGGGGGTTGCGGAAAAACTGTTTTTT.

This chain connects TRBV9 to TRBJ2-2, with TRBD2 matching over 12 bases. Germline lookup yields CDR1 SGDLS and CDR2 YYNGEE. The CDR3 runs 16 residues. The V and J ends lost 0 bases and 6 bases, in that order; junction bases with no gene match: 3. The chain's CDR3 is CASSVASGGGPGELFF. The CDR3 DNA is TGTGCCAGCAGCGTAGCTAGCGGGGGGGGCCCCGGGGAGCTGTTTTTT.